The 14 T cell receptor beta chains presented below share a single source sample, sequenced in a study of kidney transplant recipient with SARS-CoV-2 infection. MiXCR was run by TCRdb on the reads, yielding one entry per CDR3 protein. The sample has 200,000 to 300,000 distinct CDR3 sequences; less than 35% are singletons. The sample here was a blood sample, taken at baseline and between days 110 and 120 from a kidney transplant recipient. The receptor source for this set is a male patient aged 25-45 years who had COVID-19 and was a kidney transplant recipient. The graft donor may have contributed some T cells.

As regards this clonotype: A much larger clone lies a single base off, so this may be a read error. This is likely a read error, given that the CDR3 carries no conserved phenylalanine or tryptophan at its end. J is TRBJ1-2 and V is TRBV24-1; D unresolved. Germline lookup yields CDR1 KGHDR and CDR2 SFDVKD. The CDR3 spans 17 residues. V was shortened by 6 bases and J by 4 bases, with 23 bases between the two germline ends. The CDR3 region is CATSLDGRTRKTYGYTL. CDR3 nucleotide sequence: TGTGCCACCAGTCTTGATGGTAGAACCAGAAAGACCTATGGCTACACCCTC.

On this clonotype itself: Being one base from a much bigger clone, this may be a read error. The gene calls are TRBV7-9 and TRBJ1-2; TRBD1 matches at 8 bases. Germline assignment: CDR1 SEHNR and CDR2 FQNEAQ (reference sequence). This CDR3 spans 15 amino acids. Written as DNA, the CDR3 is TGTGCCGGCAGCTTAGCGAGGACAGGGTTCTATGGCTACACCTTC. It encodes CAGSLARTGFYGYTF. The full variable domain, its missing parts supplied by reference TRBV7-9 and TRBJ1-2, is DTGVSQNPRHKITKRGQNVTFRCDPISEHNRLYWYRQTLGQGPEFLTYFQNEAQLEKSRLLSDRFSAERPKGSFSTLEIQRTEQGDSAMYLCAGSLARTGFYGYTFGSGTRLTVV.

Remarks on this clonotype: A read error is possible here, since a much larger clone lies one base away. The chain has TRBV6-8 and TRBJ1-2; D is undetermined. This CDR3 region has 17 residues. Germline CDR1 reads MNHGY; CDR2 reads SAAAGT. V lost 5 bases to trimming and J lost 4 bases, with 23 bases between them. This chain's CDR3 is CASSRATRPRKTYGYTF. DNA for the CDR3: TGTGCCAGCAGTCGGGCAACACGCCCTAGAAAGACCTATGGCTACACCTTC.

This clonotype was detected ten times or more. The chain joins TRBV7-2 to TRBJ1-2; D is undetermined. Trimming removed 2 bases from V and 2 bases from J, with 9 bases in between. Germline CDR1 is SGHTA and CDR2 is FQGNSA. The CDR3 runs to 14 residues. CDR3 coding DNA: TGTGCCAGCAGCTTACGGGGAATAAACTATGGCTACACCTTC. Residues: CASSLRGINYGYTF.

This clonotype was detected ten times or more. The DNA is left out, because the CDR3 cannot be placed on it with certainty; the CDR3 is given as TCRdb lists it. V is TRBV7-5 and J is TRBJ1-2. TRBV7-5 is flagged as a pseudogene. The CDR3 length is 19 residues, termini included. CDR3 amino acids: CISVPECGCEVGKTYGYTF.

About this clonotype: It may be a read error: a sequence one base away is much more abundant. The chain combines TRBV3-1 with TRBJ2-2; D might be TRBD2 (6 bases). The length of the CDR3 is 18 residues. CDR1 is LGHDT, CDR2 YNNKEL, per germline (reference sequence). DNA of the CDR3: TGTGCCAGCAGCATACAACTTCCCATTTCAGGCTTGACCGGGGGGCTGTTTTTT. It encodes CASSIQLPISGLTGGLFF.

As to this clonotype: A read error is possible here, since a much larger clone lies one base away. The V call is TRBV7-9, the J call TRBJ2-2; 11 nucleotides match TRBD2. Germline V CDR1 and CDR2: SEHNR, FQNEAQ (reference sequence). The CDR3 is 16 amino acids. CDR3 region: CASSATSGRNTGELLF. CDR3 bases: TGTGCCAGCAGCGCCACTAGCGGGAGAAACACCGGGGAGCTGCTTTTT.

For this clonotype: A single base separates this from a much larger clone, so it may be a read error. J is TRBJ2-5 and V is TRBV9, with 7 bases that match TRBD1. Germline assignment: CDR1 SGDLS and CDR2 YYNGEE. The CDR3 is 14 amino acids. The CDR3: CASSAQTGEETQHF. CDR3 nucleotides: TGTGCCAGCAGCGCCCAAACAGGGGAAGAGACCCAGCACTTC.

This clonotype has a count of ten or more. The chain employs TRBV3-1 and TRBJ2-2; D is unclear. Per germline, CDR1 LGHDT and CDR2 YNNKEL (reference sequence). The CDR3 loop spans 18 amino acids. V was cut by 5 bases and J by 5 bases, with 24 bases left in between. This CDR3 reads CASSEPHPISGLTGELFF. CDR3 in DNA: TGTGCCAGCAGCGAGCCGCATCCCATTTCAGGCTTGACCGGGGAGCTGTTTTTT.

In the case of this clonotype: A read error may be the cause here, since a much bigger clone is one base away. This chain uses TRBV12-3 or TRBV12-4 with TRBJ2-2; D is undetermined. The CDR3 is made up of 12 amino acids. The CDR3 DNA is TGTGCCAGCGGTTTTTTTACAGGGGAGCTGTTTTTT. Amino acids: CASGFFTGELFF.

A note on this clonotype: With a much larger clone just one base away, this may be a read error. The gene calls are TRBV6-4 and TRBJ2-3; no firm D call. CDR3 length equals 15 residues. The germline V gene encodes CDR1 MRHNA and CDR2 SNTAGT. Trimming shortened V by 0 bases and J by 5 bases, and 12 bases separated the two germline ends. The chain's CDR3 is CASSDSSLPRDTQYF. CDR3 DNA: TGTGCCAGCAGTGACTCTAGCCTGCCTAGAGATACGCAGTATTTT.

This clonotype has more than one count but fewer than ten. The chain joins TRBV7-8 to TRBJ2-5; D uncertain. Looked up from germline, CDR1 is SGHVS and CDR2 is FQNEAQ. Trimming left V 2 bases short and J 3 bases short, with 16 bases between. The CDR3 contains 16 residues. CDR3 in DNA: TGTGCCAGCAGCTTACCCGCAGTGTCTAGGGAAGAGACCCAGTACTTC. It is translated as CASSLPAVSREETQYF.

In this sample, this clonotype turned up many times. This chain connects TRBV12-3 or TRBV12-4 to TRBJ1-2; D gene ambiguous. The CDR3 sequence is 17 residues long. Trimming pared 5 bases from V and 4 bases from J, leaving 23 bases between. CDR3: CASSDRVSFRKTYGYTF. In DNA, the CDR3 is TGTGCCAGCAGTGATAGAGTCAGCTTCCGAAAGACCTATGGCTACACCTTC.

Comment on this clonotype: A single base separates this from a much larger clone, so it may be a read error. The V gene is TRBV11-2, the J gene TRBJ1-2; no clear D gene. Germline V gene data show CDR1 as SGHAT and CDR2 as FQNNGV. The CDR3 length is 17 residues. CDR3 sequence reads: CANSIEVTSRKTYGYTF. CDR3 DNA: TGTGCCAACAGCATTGAGGTAACAAGCAGAAAGACCTATGGCTACACCTTC.